This T cell receptor beta chain emerged from a study of early T cells in non-severe SARS-CoV-2 infection. The germline V gene encodes CDR1 SQVTM and CDR2 ANQGSEA. The germline V and J ends were trimmed by 4 bases and 4 bases, with 10 bases remaining between them. The CDR3 runs to 12 residues. In this sample, this clonotype turned up many times. The TCR library protocol was used to attach unique molecular identifiers. These identifiers were attached to individual cDNA molecules. TCRdb called the 5' RACE reads again in MiXCR, with one record for every CDR3 protein. Counted here are about 80,000 distinct CDR3 sequences, about 5% occurring once; the ten biggest clones make up roughly 6.6%.

The V gene is TRBV29-1, the J gene TRBJ1-2, with D hard to call. Here the sequenced sample was whole blood, taken at baseline. The clonotype was recovered from an adult who was a healthcare worker with PCR-confirmed SARS-CoV-2 infection or an uninfected control (not recorded which). DNA of the CDR3: TGCAGCGTTGTAGACGGAATCTATGGCTACACCTTC. Translated, it gives CSVVDGIYGYTF.